This T cell receptor (beta chain) was sequenced in a study of shared clonotypes between healthy human individuals. The overall study: Donors, aged 18 to 49, were a couple of women and a few men. Findings and limits, study-wide: Specimens sampled were limited to blood, with tissue repertoires likely differing. Unshared clonotypes carried lower generation probabilities than those common to all four donors.

As concerns this clone: Its specificity is unknown.

Produced via immunoSEQ multiplex PCR; TCRdb's table is partial and in-frame only. The data contain 1,400,000 or so clones, 98% of them seen just once; the ten biggest clones take up roughly 0.36%. The germline gives CDR1 GTSNPN, CDR2 SVGIG (reference sequence). The length of the CDR3 is 14 residues. V dropped 3 bases and J dropped 4 bases, with 15 bases sitting between them. The chain joins TRBV30 to TRBJ1-1; TRBD1 might be the D (5 bases). Sample: naive CD4+ T cells sorted from blood. Sample subset: CD45RA+ positively selected. This TCR came from a man aged 30-40 years in good health. CDR3 bases: TGTGCCTGGAGGGCCGGGACTGGGAGCACTGAAGCTTTCTTT. It specifies CAWRAGTGSTEAFF. Variable domain in full (rest from reference TRBV30 and TRBJ1-1): SQTIHQWPATLVQPVGSPLSLECTVEGTSNPNLYWYRQAAGRGLQLLFYSVGIGQISSEVPQNLSASRPQDRQFILSSKKLLLSDSGFYLCAWRAGTGSTEAFFGQGTRLTVV.